These T cell receptor beta chains were read from a single sample in a study of T cells in tumors after PD-1 blockade. The method was immunoSEQ multiplex PCR; TCRdb's version includes in-frame clones alone and lacks a portion of them. The table lists nearly 25,000 clones, roughly 85% of them singletons. Here the sequenced sample was PBMCs, taken after anti-PD-1 treatment. The receptor set was obtained from a human donor with basal cell carcinoma. Both conserved end residues are part of each CDR3. The D gene is left open where the match is weak. The size of a clone is reported for some rows only, either as once, few or many, or as a class for expanded clones.

>.|TRBJ2-7|TRBD1|TRBV6-5
TGTGCCACCACCGGGACAGGGGATCTTACCGAGCAGTACTTC
CATTGTGDLTEQYF
>.|TRBJ1-3|.|TRBV27
TGTGCCAGTCGATCTGGAAACACCATATATTTT
CASRSGNTIYF
>.|TRBJ1-3|.|TRBV3-1/TRBV3-2
TGTGCCAGCAGCCAACCCCAGGGCGCGGGAAACACCATATATTTT
CASSQPQGAGNTIYF
>.|TRBJ1-1|.|TRBV6-6
TGTGCCAGCAGCATAACAGGTGACGTTACTGAAGCTTTCTTT
CASSITGDVTEAFF
>.|TRBJ2-7|.|TRBV5-8
TGTGCCAGCAGCTTGGATCGAGGGGTTGGCTACGAGCAGTACTTC
CASSLDRGVGYEQYF
>once|TRBJ1-4|.|TRBV5-1
TGCGCCAGCAGCTTGAGAGGGACGGAGGGGGAAAAACTGTTTTTT
CASSLRGTEGEKLFF
>.|TRBJ2-7|.|TRBV7-8
TGTGCCAGCAGCTTAGGTCAGGGGCTGTACGAGCAGTACTTC
CASSLGQGLYEQYF
>.|TRBJ1-6|.|TRBV30
TGTGCCTGGAGTCCTCCATCGTGGGGGAAGAGTAATTCACCCCTCCACTTT
CAWSPPSWGKSNSPLHF
>.|TRBJ1-6|.|TRBV12-3/TRBV12-4
TGTGCCAGCAGTTTAAAGGGGGATTCACCCCTCCACTTT
CASSLKGDSPLHF
>few|TRBJ1-1|TRBD1|TRBV5-1
TGCGCCAGCAGCGATCCGGGACAGAGGAACACTGAAGCTTTCTTT
CASSDPGQRNTEAFF
>.|TRBJ1-2|TRBD1|TRBV10-2
TGCGCCAGCAGCCAAGACAGGGGGGTAGGCTACACCTTC
CASSQDRGVGYTF
>once|TRBJ1-1|.|TRBV18
TGTGCCAGCTCACCCTTCTCCTTGGACCGTACTGAAGCTTTCTTT
CASSPFSLDRTEAFF
>.|TRBJ1-1|.|TRBV6-2/TRBV6-3
TGTGCCAGCAGTTACCCGGGGTTCACTGAAGCTTTCTTT
CASSYPGFTEAFF
>.|TRBJ2-2|TRBD1|TRBV10-1
TGCGCCAGCAGCTCCGACAGGGGGATCGGGGAGCTGTTTTTT
CASSSDRGIGELFF
>few|TRBJ2-1|.|TRBV4-2
TGTGCCAGCAGCAAGTCCCGGGCGGGGAGCTCCTACAATGAGCAGTTCTTC
CASSKSRAGSSYNEQFF
>few|TRBJ2-7|.|TRBV2
TGTGCCAGCATAGGCCAGGGTGCCTACGAGCAGTACTTC
CASIGQGAYEQYF